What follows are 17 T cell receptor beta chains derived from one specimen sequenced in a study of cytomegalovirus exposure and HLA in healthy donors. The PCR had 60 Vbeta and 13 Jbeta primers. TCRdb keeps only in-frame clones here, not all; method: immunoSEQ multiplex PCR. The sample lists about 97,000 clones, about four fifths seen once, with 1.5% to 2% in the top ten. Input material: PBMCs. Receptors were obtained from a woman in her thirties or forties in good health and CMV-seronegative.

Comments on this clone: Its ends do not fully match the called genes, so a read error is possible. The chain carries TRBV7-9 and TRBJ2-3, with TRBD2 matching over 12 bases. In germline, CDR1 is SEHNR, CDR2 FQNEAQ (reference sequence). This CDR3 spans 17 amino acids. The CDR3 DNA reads TGTTCCAGCAGCTCTACTAGCGGGGGGCCTAGCACAGATACGCAGTATTTT. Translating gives CSSSSTSGGPSTDTQYF. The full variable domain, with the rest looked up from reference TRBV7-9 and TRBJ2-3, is DTGVSQNPRHKITKRGQNVTFRCDPISEHNRLYWYRQTLGQGPEFLTYFQNEAQLEKSRLLSDRFSAERPKGSFSTLEIQRTEQGDSAMYLCSSSSTSGGPSTDTQYFGPGTRLTVL.

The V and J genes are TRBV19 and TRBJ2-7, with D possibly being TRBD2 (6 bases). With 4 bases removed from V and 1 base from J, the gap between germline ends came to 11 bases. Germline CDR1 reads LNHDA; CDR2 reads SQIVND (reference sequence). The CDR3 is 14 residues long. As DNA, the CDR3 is TGTGCCAGTAGTAATCAGGGAGGTTCCTACGAGCAGTACTTC. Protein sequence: CASSNQGGSYEQYF.

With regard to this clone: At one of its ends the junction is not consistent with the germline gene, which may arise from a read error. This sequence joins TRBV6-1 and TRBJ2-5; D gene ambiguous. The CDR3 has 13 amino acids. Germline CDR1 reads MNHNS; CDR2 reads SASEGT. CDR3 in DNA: TGTGCCAGCAGGCACCGAAACCAGGAGACCCAGTACTTC. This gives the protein CASRHRNQETQYF.

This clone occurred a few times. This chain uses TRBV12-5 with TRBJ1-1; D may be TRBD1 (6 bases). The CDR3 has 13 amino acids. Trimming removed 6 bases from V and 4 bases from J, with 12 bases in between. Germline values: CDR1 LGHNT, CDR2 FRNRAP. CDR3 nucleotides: TGTGCTAGTGGACCCCGAGGGGGCACTGAAGCTTTCTTT. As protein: CASGPRGGTEAFF.

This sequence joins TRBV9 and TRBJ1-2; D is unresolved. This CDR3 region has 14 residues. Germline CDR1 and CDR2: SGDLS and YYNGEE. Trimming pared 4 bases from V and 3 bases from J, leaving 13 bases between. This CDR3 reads CASSTTTGYYGYTF. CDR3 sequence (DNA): TGTGCCAGCAGCACCACGACGGGTTACTATGGCTACACCTTC.

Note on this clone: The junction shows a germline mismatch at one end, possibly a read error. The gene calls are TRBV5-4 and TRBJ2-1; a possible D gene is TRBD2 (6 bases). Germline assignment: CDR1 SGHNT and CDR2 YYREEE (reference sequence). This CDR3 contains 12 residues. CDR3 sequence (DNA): TGTGCCAGCAGCGGGGGGTACAATGATCAGTTCTTC. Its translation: CASSGGYNDQFF.

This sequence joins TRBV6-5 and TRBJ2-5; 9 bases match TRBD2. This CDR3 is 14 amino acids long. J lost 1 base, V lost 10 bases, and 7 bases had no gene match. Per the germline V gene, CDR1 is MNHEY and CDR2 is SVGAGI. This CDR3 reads CATGGGGAQETQYF. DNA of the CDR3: TGTGCCACCGGGGGCGGGGGGGCCCAAGAGACCCAGTACTTC.

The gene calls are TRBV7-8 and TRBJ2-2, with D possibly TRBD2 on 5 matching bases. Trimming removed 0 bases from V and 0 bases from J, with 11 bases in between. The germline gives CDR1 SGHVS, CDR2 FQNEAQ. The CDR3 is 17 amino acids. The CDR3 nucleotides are TGTGCCAGCAGCTTAGCGCCGGGAACCTCGAACACCGGGGAGCTGTTTTTT. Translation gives CASSLAPGTSNTGELFF.

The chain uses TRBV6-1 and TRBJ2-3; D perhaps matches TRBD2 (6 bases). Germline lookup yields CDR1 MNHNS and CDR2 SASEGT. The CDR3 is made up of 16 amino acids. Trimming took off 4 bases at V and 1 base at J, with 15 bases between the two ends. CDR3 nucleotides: TGTGCCAGCAGTGGAACAAGCGGGTATGGCACAGATACGCAGTATTTT. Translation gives CASSGTSGYGTDTQYF.

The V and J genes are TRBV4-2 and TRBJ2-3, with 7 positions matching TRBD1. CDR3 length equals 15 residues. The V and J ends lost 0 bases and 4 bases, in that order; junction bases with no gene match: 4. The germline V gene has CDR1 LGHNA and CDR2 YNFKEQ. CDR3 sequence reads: CASSQDEGAPDTQYF. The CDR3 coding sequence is TGTGCCAGCAGCCAAGATGAGGGGGCGCCAGATACGCAGTATTTT.

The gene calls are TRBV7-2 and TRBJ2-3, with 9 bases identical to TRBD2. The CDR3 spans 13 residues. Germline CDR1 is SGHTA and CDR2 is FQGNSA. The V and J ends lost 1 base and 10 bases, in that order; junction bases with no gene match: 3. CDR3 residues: CASSLGLAGSQYF. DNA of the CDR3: TGTGCCAGCAGCTTAGGTCTAGCGGGGTCGCAGTATTTT.

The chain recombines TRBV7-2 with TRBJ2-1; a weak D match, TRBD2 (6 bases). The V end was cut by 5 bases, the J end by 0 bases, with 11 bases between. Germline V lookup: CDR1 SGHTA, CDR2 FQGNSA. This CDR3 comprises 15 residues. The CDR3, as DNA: TGTGCCAGCAGCCTCACCGGGGGCTCCTACAATGAGCAGTTCTTC. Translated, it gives CASSLTGGSYNEQFF. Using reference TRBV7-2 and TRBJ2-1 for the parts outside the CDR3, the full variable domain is GAGVSQSPSNKVTEKGKDVELRCDPISGHTALYWYRQSLGQGLEFLIYFQGNSAPDKSGLPSDRFSAERTGGSVSTLTIQRTQQEDSAVYLCASSLTGGSYNEQFFGPGTRLTVL.

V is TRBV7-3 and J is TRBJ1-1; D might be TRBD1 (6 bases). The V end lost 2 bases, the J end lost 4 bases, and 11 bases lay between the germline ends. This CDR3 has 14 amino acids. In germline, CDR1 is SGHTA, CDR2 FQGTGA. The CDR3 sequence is CASSLEGGTTEAFF. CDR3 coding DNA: TGTGCCAGCAGCTTAGAGGGGGGGACCACTGAAGCTTTCTTT.

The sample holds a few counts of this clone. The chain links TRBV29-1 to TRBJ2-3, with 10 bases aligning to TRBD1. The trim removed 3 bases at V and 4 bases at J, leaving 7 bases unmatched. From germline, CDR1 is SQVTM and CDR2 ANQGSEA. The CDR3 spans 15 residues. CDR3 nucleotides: TGCAGCGTTGATGGGACAGGGGAAACGCCAGATACGCAGTATTTT. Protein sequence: CSVDGTGETPDTQYF.

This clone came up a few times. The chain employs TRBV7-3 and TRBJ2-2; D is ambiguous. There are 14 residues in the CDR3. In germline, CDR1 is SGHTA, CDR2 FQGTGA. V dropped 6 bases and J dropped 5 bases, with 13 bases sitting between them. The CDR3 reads CASSVGSETGELFF. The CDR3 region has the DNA TGTGCCAGCAGTGTGGGCTCTGAGACCGGGGAGCTGTTTTTT.

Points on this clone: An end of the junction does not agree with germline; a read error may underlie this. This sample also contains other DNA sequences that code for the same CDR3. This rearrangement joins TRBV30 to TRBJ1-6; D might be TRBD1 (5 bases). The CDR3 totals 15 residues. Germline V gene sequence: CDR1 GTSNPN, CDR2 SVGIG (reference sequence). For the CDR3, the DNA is TGTGCCTGGAGTGTAGGAGGGGCCGATAATTCCCCCCTCCACTTT. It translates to CAWSVGGADNSPLHF. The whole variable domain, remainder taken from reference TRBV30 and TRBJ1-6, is SQTIHQWPATLVQPVGSPLSLECTVEGTSNPNLYWYRQAAGRGLQLLFYSVGIGQISSEVPQNLSASRPQDRQFILSSKKLLLSDSGFYLCAWSVGGADNSPLHFGNGTRLTVT.

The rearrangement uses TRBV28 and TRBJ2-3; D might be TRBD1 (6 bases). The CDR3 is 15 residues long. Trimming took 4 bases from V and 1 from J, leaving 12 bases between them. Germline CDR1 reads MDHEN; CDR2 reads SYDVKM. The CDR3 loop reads CASSWGTGRTDTQYF. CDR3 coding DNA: TGTGCCAGCAGTTGGGGAACAGGGCGCACAGATACGCAGTATTTT.